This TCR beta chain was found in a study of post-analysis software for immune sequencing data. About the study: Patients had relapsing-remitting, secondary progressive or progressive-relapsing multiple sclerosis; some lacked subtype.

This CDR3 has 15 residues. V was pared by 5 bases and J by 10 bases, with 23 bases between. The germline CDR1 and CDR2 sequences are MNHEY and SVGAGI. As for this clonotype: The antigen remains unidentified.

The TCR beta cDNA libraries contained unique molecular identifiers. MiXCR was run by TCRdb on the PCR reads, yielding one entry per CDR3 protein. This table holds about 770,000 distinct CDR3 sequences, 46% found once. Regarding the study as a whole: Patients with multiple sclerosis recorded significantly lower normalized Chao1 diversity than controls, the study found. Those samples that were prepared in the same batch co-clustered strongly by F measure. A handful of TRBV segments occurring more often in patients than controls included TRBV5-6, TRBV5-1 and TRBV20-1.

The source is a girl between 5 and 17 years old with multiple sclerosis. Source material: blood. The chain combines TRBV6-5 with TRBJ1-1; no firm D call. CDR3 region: CASSHLPRIRFGAFF. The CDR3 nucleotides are TGTGCCAGCAGTCATCTTCCGCGGATCAGGTTCGGAGCTTTCTTT.